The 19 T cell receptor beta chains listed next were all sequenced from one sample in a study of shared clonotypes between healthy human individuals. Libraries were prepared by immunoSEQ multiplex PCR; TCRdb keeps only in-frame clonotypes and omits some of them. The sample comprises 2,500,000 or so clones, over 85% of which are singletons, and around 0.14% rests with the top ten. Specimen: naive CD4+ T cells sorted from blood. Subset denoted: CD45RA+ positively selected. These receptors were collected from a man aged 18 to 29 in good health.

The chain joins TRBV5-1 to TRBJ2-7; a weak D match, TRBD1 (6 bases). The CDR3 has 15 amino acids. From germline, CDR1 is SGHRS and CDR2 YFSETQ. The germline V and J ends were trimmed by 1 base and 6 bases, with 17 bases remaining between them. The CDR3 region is CASSLMPGEGFEQYF. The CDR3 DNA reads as TGCGCCAGCAGCTTGATGCCAGGGGAAGGGTTCGAGCAGTACTTC.

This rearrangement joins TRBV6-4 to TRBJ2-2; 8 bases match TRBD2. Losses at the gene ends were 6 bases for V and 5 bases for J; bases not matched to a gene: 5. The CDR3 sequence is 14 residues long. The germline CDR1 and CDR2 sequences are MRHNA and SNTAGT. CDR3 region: CASRTIAGTGELFF. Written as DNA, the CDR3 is TGTGCCAGCAGGACTATAGCGGGAACCGGGGAGCTGTTTTTT.

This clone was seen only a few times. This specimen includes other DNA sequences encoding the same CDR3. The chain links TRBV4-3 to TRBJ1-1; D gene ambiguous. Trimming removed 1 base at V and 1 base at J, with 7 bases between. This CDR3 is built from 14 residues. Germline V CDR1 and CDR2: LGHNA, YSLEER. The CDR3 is CASSQVGGNTEAFF. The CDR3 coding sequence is TGCGCCAGCAGCCAAGTCGGAGGGAACACTGAAGCTTTCTTT.

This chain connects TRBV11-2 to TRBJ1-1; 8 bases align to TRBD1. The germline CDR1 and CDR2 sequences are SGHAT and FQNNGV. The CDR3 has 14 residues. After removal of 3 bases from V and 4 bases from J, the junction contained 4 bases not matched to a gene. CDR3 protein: CASSFGQGSTEAFF. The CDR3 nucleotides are TGTGCCAGCAGCTTCGGACAGGGATCCACTGAAGCTTTCTTT.

CDR3 in DNA: TGTGCCAGCTCACCCCGGGCGGATAATAATTCACCCCTCCACTTT. Protein: CASSPRADNNSPLHF. The chain uses TRBV18 and TRBJ1-6; D is undetermined. CDR3 length equals 15 residues. Trimming shortened V by 3 bases and J by 5 bases, and 11 bases separated the two germline ends. The germline V gene encodes CDR1 KGHSH and CDR2 LQKENI.

The CDR3 DNA sequence: TGCGCCAGCAGCCAAATAGCGGGGGGCTCCTACAATGAGCAGTTCTTC. It encodes CASSQIAGGSYNEQFF. The V gene is TRBV4-1, the J gene TRBJ2-1; 10 positions match TRBD2. The length of the CDR3 is 16 residues. CDR1 and CDR2 from the germline V gene are MGHRA and YSYEKL. J lost 0 bases, V lost 2 bases, and 1 base had no gene match.

The CDR3 DNA follows: TGTGCCTTCAACAGGGGAAGCTCCTACGAGCAGTACTTC. This encodes CAFNRGSSYEQYF. The chain employs TRBV30 and TRBJ2-7; TRBD1 matches 7 bases. Germline CDR1 and CDR2: GTSNPN and SVGIG (reference sequence). The CDR3 runs 13 residues. V shed 7 bases and J 0 bases; nucleotides not matched to a gene: 6.

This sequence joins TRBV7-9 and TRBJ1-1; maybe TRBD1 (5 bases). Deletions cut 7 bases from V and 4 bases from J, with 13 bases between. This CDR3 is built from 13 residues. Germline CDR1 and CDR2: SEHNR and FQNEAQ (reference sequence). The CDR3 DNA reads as TGTGCCAGCACCCGAGGCCAGGGCACTGAAGCTTTCTTT. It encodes CASTRGQGTEAFF.

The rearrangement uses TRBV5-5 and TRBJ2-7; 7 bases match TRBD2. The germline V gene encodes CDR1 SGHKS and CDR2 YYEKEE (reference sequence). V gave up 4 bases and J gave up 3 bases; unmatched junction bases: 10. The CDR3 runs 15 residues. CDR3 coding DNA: TGTGCCAGCAGCCGTCAGCCCGGGGGGTTCTACGAGCAGTACTTC. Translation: CASSRQPGGFYEQYF.

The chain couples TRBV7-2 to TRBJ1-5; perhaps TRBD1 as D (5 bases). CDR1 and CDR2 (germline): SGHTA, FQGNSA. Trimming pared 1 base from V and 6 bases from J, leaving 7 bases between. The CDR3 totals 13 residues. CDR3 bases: TGTGCCAGCAGCTTAGAAAGGGGTCAGCCCCAGCATTTT. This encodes CASSLERGQPQHF.

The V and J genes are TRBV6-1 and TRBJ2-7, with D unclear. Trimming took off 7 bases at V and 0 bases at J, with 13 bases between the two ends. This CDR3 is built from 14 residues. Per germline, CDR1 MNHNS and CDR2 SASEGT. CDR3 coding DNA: TGTGCCAGCACCCAAAGTCACTCCTCCTACGAGCAGTACTTC. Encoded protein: CASTQSHSSYEQYF.

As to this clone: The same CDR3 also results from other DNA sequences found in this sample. The CDR3 loop reads CASSLAGTSNEQFF. CDR3 nucleotide sequence: TGTGCCAGCAGCTTGGCCGGGACTAGCAATGAGCAGTTCTTC. V gene TRBV5-4 combines with J gene TRBJ2-1, with TRBD2 matching over 8 bases. V shed 0 bases, J shed 6 bases, and the junction held 2 bases outside the gene matches. CDR1 SGHNT and CDR2 YYREEE come from the germline V gene (reference sequence). There are 14 residues in the CDR3.

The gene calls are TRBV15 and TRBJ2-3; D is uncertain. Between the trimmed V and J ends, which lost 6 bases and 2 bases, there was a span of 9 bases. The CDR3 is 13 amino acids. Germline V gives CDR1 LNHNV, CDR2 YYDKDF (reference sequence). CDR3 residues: CATRGVATDTQYF. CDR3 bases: TGTGCCACCAGAGGCGTGGCCACAGATACGCAGTATTTT.

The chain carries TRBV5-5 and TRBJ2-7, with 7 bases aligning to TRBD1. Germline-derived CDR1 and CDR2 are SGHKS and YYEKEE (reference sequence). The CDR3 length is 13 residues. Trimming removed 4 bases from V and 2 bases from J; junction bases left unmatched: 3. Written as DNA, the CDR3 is TGTGCCAGCAGCGTGACAGGGACCTACGAGCAGTACTTC. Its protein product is CASSVTGTYEQYF.

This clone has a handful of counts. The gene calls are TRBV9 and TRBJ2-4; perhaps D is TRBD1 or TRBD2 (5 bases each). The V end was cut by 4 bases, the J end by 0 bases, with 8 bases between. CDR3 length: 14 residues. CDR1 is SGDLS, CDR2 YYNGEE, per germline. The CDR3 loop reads CASSRDLAKNIQYF. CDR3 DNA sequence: TGTGCCAGCAGCCGGGACCTAGCCAAAAACATTCAGTACTTC.

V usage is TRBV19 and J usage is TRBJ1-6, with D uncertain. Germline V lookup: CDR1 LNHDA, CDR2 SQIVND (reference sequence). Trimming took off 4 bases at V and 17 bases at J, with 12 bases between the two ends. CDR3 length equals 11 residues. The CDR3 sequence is CASSSGQAVHF. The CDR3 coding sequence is TGTGCCAGTAGTAGCGGGCAGGCGGTCCACTTT.

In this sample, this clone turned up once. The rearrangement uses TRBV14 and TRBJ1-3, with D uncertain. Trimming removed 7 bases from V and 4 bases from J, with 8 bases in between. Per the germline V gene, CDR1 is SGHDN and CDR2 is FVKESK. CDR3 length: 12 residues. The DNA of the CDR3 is TGTGCCAGCAATTCGGCCGGAAACACCATATATTTT. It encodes CASNSAGNTIYF.

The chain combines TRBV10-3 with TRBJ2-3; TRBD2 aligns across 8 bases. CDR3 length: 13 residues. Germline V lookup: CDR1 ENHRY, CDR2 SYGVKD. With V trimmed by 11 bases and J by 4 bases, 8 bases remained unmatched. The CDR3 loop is CAGAGDGPDTQYF. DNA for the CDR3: TGTGCCGGAGCGGGGGACGGGCCAGATACGCAGTATTTT.

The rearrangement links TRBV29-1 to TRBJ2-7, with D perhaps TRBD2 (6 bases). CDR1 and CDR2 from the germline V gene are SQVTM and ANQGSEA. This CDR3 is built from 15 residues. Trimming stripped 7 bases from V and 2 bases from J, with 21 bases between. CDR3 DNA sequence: TGCAGCGCCCTCCCGGCGGGGCAAGGCACCTACGAGCAGTACTTC. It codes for CSALPAGQGTYEQYF.